This T cell receptor beta chain was captured in a study of blood T cell repertoires in COVID-19. Across the whole study: Samples taken during acute and convalescent COVID-19 were collected in the United States, Italy and Spain. Sample material is recorded as cDNA or gDNA derived from T cells, B-cell-depleted T cells, or PBMCs.

CDR3 length equals 18 residues. V was shortened by 1 base and J by 0 bases, with 16 bases between the two germline ends. From germline, CDR1 is SEHNR and CDR2 FQNEAQ (reference sequence). Under the authors' procedure: For nucleated cells, counts were estimated from reference gene primer amplification. Using immunoSEQ multiplex PCR, the repertoire was profiled, and TCRdb retains in-frame clones only, with some absent. D and trimming come from the DNA, and the V and J calls and clone size come from that table. The sample lists 70,000 to 100,000 clones, less than 80% occurring once. The source is a woman in her forties or fifties with acute or convalescent COVID-19. The sequenced material came from peripheral blood. This chain joins TRBV7-9 and TRBJ1-5, with D possibly matching TRBD1 (5 bases). For the CDR3, the DNA is TGTGCCAGCAGCTTAGGTAGTGGAGGGACCCTTAGCAATCAGCCCCAGCATTTT. Amino acids: CASSLGSGGTLSNQPQHF.